What follows are 30 T cell receptor beta chains derived from one specimen sequenced in a study of blood T cell repertoires in COVID-19 (dated by TCRdb to 2018 to 2020). Library preparation used the immunoSEQ multiplex PCR assay. TCRdb took over this immuneACCESS table, retaining in-frame rearrangements with V and J assigned. Such tables are incomplete; in checked studies, under half of the missing clones stem from an unresolved V gene, and the remainder is unexplained. A total of fewer than 300,000 clones appear in this sample, about 80% of them only once. The top ten clones comprise 3.3% of the sample. Sequenced input: peripheral blood. The receptors derive from a woman older than 75 with acute or convalescent COVID-19.

This sequence joins TRBV2 and TRBJ1-2; D might be TRBD1 (6 bases). This CDR3 comprises 14 residues. Germline values: CDR1 SNHLY, CDR2 FYNNEI. The germline V and J ends were trimmed by 5 bases and 5 bases, with 15 bases remaining between them. The CDR3 nucleotides read TGTGCCAGCAGTCTACAGGGTACCGGGTATGGCTACACCTTC. It is translated as CASSLQGTGYGYTF.

The rearrangement uses TRBV7-2 and TRBJ1-1; tentative D call: TRBD1 (5 bases). Germline CDR1 is SGHTA and CDR2 is FQGNSA. This CDR3 comprises 14 residues. V was cut by 5 bases and J by 7 bases, with 17 bases left in between. The CDR3 region has the DNA TGTGCCAGCAGCGATAGACGTGGGGGGGATGAAGCTTTCTTT. Amino acids: CASSDRRGGDEAFF.

The rearrangement links TRBV7-2 to TRBJ1-4; unclear D gene. Per germline, CDR1 SGHTA and CDR2 FQGNSA. The CDR3 spans 12 residues. V was trimmed by 4 bases and J by 10 bases, leaving 10 bases between them. CDR3 coding DNA: TGTGCCAGCAGCTCCTTTGGAGGAAAACTGTTTTTT. The encoded protein is CASSSFGGKLFF.

V usage is TRBV19 and J usage is TRBJ1-5; D remains ambiguous. V was shortened by 4 bases and J by 7 bases, with 17 bases between the two germline ends. The CDR3 is 15 amino acids. The V gene's germline CDR1 is LNHDA and CDR2 SQIVND (reference sequence). DNA of the CDR3: TGTGCCAGTAGTAAGGAAGGGAGAGGAGGCCAGCCCCAGCATTTT. It translates to CASSKEGRGGQPQHF.

This chain links TRBV7-2 with TRBJ1-1; D might be TRBD1 (6 bases). The V end was cut by 3 bases, the J end by 1 base, with 15 bases between. Germline loops: CDR1 SGHTA, CDR2 FQGNSA. The CDR3 covers 16 residues. The CDR3 here is CASSLMAGTSNTEAFF. CDR3 DNA sequence: TGTGCCAGCAGCTTGATGGCCGGGACATCGAACACTGAAGCTTTCTTT.

V gene TRBV12-3 or TRBV12-4 combines with J gene TRBJ1-5; the D gene is possibly TRBD1 (5 bases). Trimming pared 9 bases from V and 1 base from J, leaving 7 bases between. The CDR3 has 12 residues. The CDR3 protein is CASRGSNQPQHF. DNA for the CDR3: TGTGCCAGTCGGGGGAGCAATCAGCCCCAGCATTTT.

CDR3 nucleotides: TGTGCCAGCAGTTCCACCCTCAGTGTATTTAATGGCTACACCTTC. This codes for CASSSTLSVFNGYTF. V and J are TRBV28 and TRBJ1-2, with D hard to call. The CDR3 extends over 15 amino acids. Germline lookup yields CDR1 MDHEN and CDR2 SYDVKM. With 4 bases removed from V and 6 bases from J, the gap between germline ends came to 18 bases.

V gene TRBV11-2 combines with J gene TRBJ1-4; TRBD1 is a possible D gene (6 bases). Germline CDR1 SGHAT, CDR2 FQNNGV. Trimming shortened V by 5 bases and J by 6 bases, and 16 bases separated the two germline ends. The CDR3 is made up of 15 amino acids. The CDR3 nucleotides read TGTGCCAGCAGCCCCTGGGCCCCAGGGGATGAAAAACTGTTTTTT. This encodes CASSPWAPGDEKLFF.

The rearrangement uses TRBV5-1 and TRBJ1-2, with 7 bases identical to TRBD1. The V gene's germline CDR1 is SGHRS and CDR2 YFSETQ. The CDR3 is 13 amino acids. J was trimmed by 6 bases and V by 4 bases; bases with no gene match: 6. This chain's CDR3 is CASSIQGRNGYTF. Here the CDR3 DNA reads TGCGCCAGCAGCATACAGGGGAGAAATGGCTACACCTTC. The whole variable domain, remainder taken from reference TRBV5-1 and TRBJ1-2, is KAGVTQTPRYLIKTRGQQVTLSCSPISGHRSVSWYQQTPGQGLQFLFEYFSETQRNKGNFPGRFSGRQFSNSRSEMNVSTLELGDSALYLCASSIQGRNGYTFGSGTRLTVV.

This chain joins TRBV19 and TRBJ2-5; 10 bases agree with TRBD2. Looked up from germline, CDR1 is LNHDA and CDR2 is SQIVND (reference sequence). The CDR3 totals 14 residues. Trimming cost V 9 bases and J 3 bases; bases outside gene matches: 7. The CDR3 DNA reads as TGTGCCAGCCGTCAGGGACTAGCGAAAGAGACCCAGTACTTC. Translation gives CASRQGLAKETQYF.

This clone has more than one count but fewer than ten. The chain recombines TRBV27 with TRBJ1-6, with D uncertain. CDR1 MNHEY and CDR2 SMNVEV come from the germline V gene (reference sequence). The V end was cut by 5 bases, the J end by 3 bases, with 11 bases between. This CDR3 is built from 15 residues. This CDR3 is CASSPLTLYNSPLHF. CDR3 in DNA: TGTGCCAGCAGTCCGCTGACACTCTATAATTCACCCCTCCACTTT.

The rearrangement joins TRBV15 to TRBJ1-4, with a tentative D call TRBD1 (6 bases). Germline V gives CDR1 LNHNV, CDR2 YYDKDF (reference sequence). There are 16 residues in the CDR3. The germline V and J ends were trimmed by 0 bases and 5 bases, with 13 bases remaining between them. In nucleotides, the CDR3 is TGTGCCACCAGCAGAGATGGGACAAGAGCAAATGAAAAACTGTTTTTT. It yields the protein CATSRDGTRANEKLFF.

The chain couples TRBV19 to TRBJ2-2, with 9 bases identical to TRBD2. CDR1 is LNHDA, CDR2 SQIVND, per germline (reference sequence). V lost 3 bases and J lost 5; bases outside the gene matches: 7. CDR3 length equals 16 residues. The CDR3 DNA is TGTGCCAGTAGTATGGAGAGCGGGAGGAGGACCGGGGAGCTGTTTTTT. Translated: CASSMESGRRTGELFF.

This chain links TRBV7-9 with TRBJ1-2; TRBD1 aligns across 7 bases. Losses at the gene ends were 8 bases for V and 8 bases for J; bases not matched to a gene: 8. The CDR3 sequence is 12 residues long. Germline V gene lookup returns CDR1 SEHNR and CDR2 FQNEAQ (reference sequence). The CDR3 sequence is CASSTGIEGYTF. The CDR3 bases are TGTGCCAGCTCGACAGGGATTGAAGGCTACACCTTC.

V and J are TRBV5-4 and TRBJ2-5, with 11 bases aligning to TRBD1. J lost 4 bases, V lost 4 bases, and 6 bases had no gene match. CDR1 is SGHNT and CDR2 is YYREEE in the germline V gene (reference sequence). This CDR3 has 15 residues. This chain's CDR3 is CASSRLGTGGETQYF. CDR3 sequence (DNA): TGTGCCAGCAGCCGACTCGGGACAGGGGGAGAGACCCAGTACTTC.

Only a few counts were recorded for this clone. The J gene is TRBJ2-2, the V gene TRBV6-2 or TRBV6-3; 10 nucleotides align to TRBD2. Trimming at V came to 2 bases and at J to 7 bases, leaving 7 bases not matched to a gene. This CDR3 has 16 residues. In germline, CDR1 is MNHEY, CDR2 SVGEGT. CDR3 sequence (DNA): TGTGCCAGCAGTTACGGGTTCCAGCGGGAGGGCGGGGAGCTGTTTTTT. Translation: CASSYGFQREGGELFF.

This clone was seen a single time. The chain employs TRBV29-1 and TRBJ1-2; a possible D gene is TRBD1 (6 bases). The CDR3 extends over 15 amino acids. CDR1 and CDR2 (germline): SQVTM, ANQGSEA. Trimming removed 2 bases at V and 4 bases at J, with 17 bases between. Written as DNA, the CDR3 is TGCAGCGTTGAAACAGGGAAGTTGGGCGCCTATGGCTACACCTTC. Translation: CSVETGKLGAYGYTF.

This chain links TRBV28 with TRBJ1-2; possibly TRBD1 for D (5 bases). The CDR3 sequence is 14 residues long. Germline CDR1 reads MDHEN; CDR2 reads SYDVKM. V was cut by 5 bases and J by 3 bases, with 13 bases left in between. The CDR3: CASSPRQTYYGYTF. As DNA, the CDR3 is TGTGCCAGCAGTCCGCGACAGACGTACTATGGCTACACCTTC.

The V call is TRBV12-2, the J call TRBJ2-7; the tabulated D call, TRBD1, remains unverified against the DNA. TRBV12-2 is a pseudogene locus. The CDR3 runs 14 residues. The CDR3 DNA is TGTGCAAGTCGCTTAGCGTGGGCAGGGGGCGAGCAGTACTTC. Its translation: CASRLAWAGGEQYF.

CDR3 in amino acids: CASVETSNQPQHF. In nucleotides, the CDR3 is TGTGCCAGCGTGGAGACGAGCAATCAGCCCCAGCATTTT. V gene TRBV6-5 combines with J gene TRBJ1-5; D unresolved. This CDR3 is built from 13 residues. V lost 8 bases to trimming and J lost 1 base, with 9 bases between them. Per germline, CDR1 MNHEY and CDR2 SVGAGI.

The chain is built from TRBV5-1 and TRBJ2-1, with D unresolved. The CDR3 is 15 residues long. Germline assignment: CDR1 SGHRS and CDR2 YFSETQ. The V and J ends lost 2 bases and 4 bases respectively, with 13 bases between them. The CDR3: CASSFDSPIYNEQFF. The CDR3 DNA sequence: TGCGCCAGCAGCTTCGACTCCCCCATTTACAATGAGCAGTTCTTC. Looking up the rest from reference TRBV5-1 and TRBJ2-1 gives the full variable domain: KAGVTQTPRYLIKTRGQQVTLSCSPISGHRSVSWYQQTPGQGLQFLFEYFSETQRNKGNFPGRFSGRQFSNSRSEMNVSTLELGDSALYLCASSFDSPIYNEQFFGPGTRLTVL.

J is TRBJ2-5 and V is TRBV6-2 or TRBV6-3, with D uncertain. The CDR3 runs to 15 residues. Per germline, CDR1 MNHEY and CDR2 SVGEGT. V was clipped by 5 bases and J by 5 bases, with 18 bases between them. CDR3: CASSPNPVSRETQYF. DNA of the CDR3: TGTGCCAGCAGTCCCAACCCTGTGAGTCGGGAGACCCAGTACTTC.

This chain links TRBV21-1 with TRBJ2-3; the DNA was not used to check the table's D call, TRBD1. TRBV21-1 is a pseudogene segment. The CDR3 consists of 18 residues. For the CDR3, the DNA is TGTGCCAGCAGCAGCCGACAGGGCCGAGGGTTGTTCACAGATACGCAGTATTTT. Its protein product is CASSSRQGRGLFTDTQYF.

The genes are TRBV7-2 and TRBJ1-6, with D unclear. Germline V lookup: CDR1 SGHTA, CDR2 FQGNSA. The length of the CDR3 is 13 residues. The V end was cut by 2 bases, the J end by 8 bases, with 7 bases between. The CDR3 region is CASSLLSDSPLHF. As DNA, the CDR3 is TGTGCCAGCAGCTTATTGTCGGATTCACCCCTCCACTTT. The whole variable domain, filled in from reference TRBV7-2 and TRBJ1-6, reads GAGVSQSPSNKVTEKGKDVELRCDPISGHTALYWYRQSLGQGLEFLIYFQGNSAPDKSGLPSDRFSAERTGGSVSTLTIQRTQQEDSAVYLCASSLLSDSPLHFGNGTRLTVT.

This clone was counted a few times. In DNA form, the CDR3 reads TGTGCCAGCACCGGCGGGATCTACGAGCAGTACTTC. This translates into CASTGGIYEQYF. The chain joins TRBV2 to TRBJ2-7; tentatively, D is TRBD2 (6 bases). This CDR3 has 12 amino acids. Germline lookup yields CDR1 SNHLY and CDR2 FYNNEI. The ends were cut back, 7 bases at V and 3 bases at J, with 10 bases in the middle.

J is TRBJ2-5 and V is TRBV27, with TRBD1 as a possible D gene (6 bases). Germline CDR1 is MNHEY and CDR2 is SMNVEV (reference sequence). CDR3 length equals 13 residues. Trimming left V 11 bases short and J 3 bases short, with 16 bases between. CDR3: CAPRVRGEETQYF. As DNA, the CDR3 is TGTGCCCCCCGGGTCAGGGGAGAAGAGACCCAGTACTTC.

The rearrangement joins TRBV6-1 to TRBJ2-7, with unresolved D. Germline loops: CDR1 MNHNS, CDR2 SASEGT. V was cut by 0 bases and J by 2 bases, with 8 bases left in between. The CDR3 covers 14 residues. CDR3 nucleotide sequence: TGTGCCAGCAGTGAAGCGGGCAGAACCTACGAGCAGTACTTC. Translation gives CASSEAGRTYEQYF.

On this clone: The sample contains more than one DNA sequence encoding this CDR3. The genes are TRBV7-2 and TRBJ1-1; weak D call: TRBD1 (5 bases). This CDR3 has 14 amino acids. The germline V and J ends were trimmed by 3 bases and 4 bases, with 12 bases remaining between them. Germline V lookup: CDR1 SGHTA, CDR2 FQGNSA. CDR3 coding DNA: TGTGCCAGCAGCTTTGCCAGGGAGGGCACTGAAGCTTTCTTT. It yields the protein CASSFAREGTEAFF.

V usage is TRBV2 and J usage is TRBJ1-4, with TRBD1 matching 7 bases. This CDR3 is 15 amino acids long. Germline-derived CDR1 and CDR2 are SNHLY and FYNNEI. Trimming cost V 4 bases and J 4 bases; bases outside gene matches: 6. The CDR3 DNA is TGTGCCAGCAGTGGGGCGACAGGGATTAATGAAAAACTGTTTTTT. It encodes CASSGATGINEKLFF.

This chain joins TRBV2 and TRBJ2-3; possibly TRBD1 for D (5 bases). The CDR3 is 17 amino acids. Germline V lookup: CDR1 SNHLY, CDR2 FYNNEI. Trimming took off 4 bases at V and 2 bases at J, with 19 bases between the two ends. The CDR3 sequence: CASSVLSASGATDTQYF. CDR3 coding DNA: TGTGCCAGCAGTGTGTTGTCAGCCTCTGGGGCCACAGATACGCAGTATTTT.